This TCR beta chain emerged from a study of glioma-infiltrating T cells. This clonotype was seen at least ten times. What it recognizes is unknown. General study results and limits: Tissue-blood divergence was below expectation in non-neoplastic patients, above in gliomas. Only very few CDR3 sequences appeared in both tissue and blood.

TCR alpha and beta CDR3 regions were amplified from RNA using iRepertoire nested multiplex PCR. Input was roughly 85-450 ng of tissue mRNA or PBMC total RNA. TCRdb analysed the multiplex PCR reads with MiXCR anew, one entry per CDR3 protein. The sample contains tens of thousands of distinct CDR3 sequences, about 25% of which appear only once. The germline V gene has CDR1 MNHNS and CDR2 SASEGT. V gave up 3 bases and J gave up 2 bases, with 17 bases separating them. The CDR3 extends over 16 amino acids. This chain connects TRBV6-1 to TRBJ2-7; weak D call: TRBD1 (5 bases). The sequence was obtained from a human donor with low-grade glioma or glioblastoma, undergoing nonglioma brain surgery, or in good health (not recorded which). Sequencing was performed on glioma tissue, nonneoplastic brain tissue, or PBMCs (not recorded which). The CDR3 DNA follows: TGTGCCAGCAGTGACCCTAGGACAAGTGGGGCCTACGAGCAGTACTTC. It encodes CASSDPRTSGAYEQYF.